The 6 T cell receptor beta chains below were found in one sample sequenced in a study of PD-L1 blockade in urothelial cancer. This table comes from immunoSEQ multiplex PCR, and its TCRdb copy is limited to in-frame clones, with some not included. The sample has 75,000 to 95,000 clones; 85% to 95% are singletons. Specimen: PBMCs, collected around atezolizumab (anti-PD-L1) treatment. Receptor source: a man in his 60s with urothelial cancer.

The chain uses TRBV18 and TRBJ1-2; 7 nucleotides agree with TRBD1. V was pared by 2 bases and J by 8 bases, with 17 bases of the junction left unmatched. The CDR3 loop spans 17 amino acids. Looked up from germline, CDR1 is KGHSH and CDR2 is LQKENI. CDR3 sequence (DNA): TGTGCCAGCTCACCATCCATCGACCCAGACAGGGAAAGAGGCTACACCTTC. Translating gives CASSPSIDPDRERGYTF.

This chain connects TRBV15 to TRBJ2-3, with 7 bases matching TRBD2. Germline lookup yields CDR1 LNHNV and CDR2 YYDKDF (reference sequence). V shed 1 base and J 0 bases; nucleotides not matched to a gene: 4. This CDR3 contains 16 residues. The chain's CDR3 is CATSRGLAESTDTQYF. CDR3 in DNA: TGTGCCACCAGCAGAGGGCTAGCGGAAAGCACAGATACGCAGTATTTT. Complete variable domain (other parts from reference TRBV15 and TRBJ2-3): DAMVIQNPRYQVTQFGKPVTLSCSQTLNHNVMYWYQQKSSQAPKLLFHYYDKDFNNEADTPDNFQSRRPNTSFCFLDIRSPGLGDTAMYLCATSRGLAESTDTQYFGPGTRLTVL.

The V call is TRBV9, the J call TRBJ1-1; 9 bases match TRBD1. J lost 4 bases, V lost 4 bases, and 5 bases had no gene match. This CDR3 is 14 amino acids long. Germline V gene data show CDR1 as SGDLS and CDR2 as YYNGEE. CDR3 protein: CASSKATGGTEAFF. DNA of the CDR3: TGTGCCAGCAGCAAAGCGACAGGGGGCACTGAAGCTTTCTTT.

This chain joins TRBV9 and TRBJ1-5; D is perhaps TRBD1 (6 bases). This CDR3 region has 14 residues. Germline-derived CDR1 and CDR2 are SGDLS and YYNGEE. V lost 0 bases, J lost 5 bases, and 9 bases lay in between. This chain's CDR3 is CASSVGDTHQPQHF. The CDR3, as DNA: TGTGCCAGCAGCGTAGGGGACACGCATCAGCCCCAGCATTTT.

The V call is TRBV5-4, the J call TRBJ2-1; 11 bases agree with TRBD1. J was trimmed by 13 bases and V by 4 bases; bases with no gene match: 4. CDR1 and CDR2 from the germline V gene are SGHNT and YYREEE (reference sequence). The CDR3 is made up of 12 amino acids. The CDR3 region has the DNA TGTGCCAGCAGCCCGGGACAGGGGGAACAGTTCTTC. This gives the protein CASSPGQGEQFF.

This clone came up a few times. J is TRBJ1-5 and V is TRBV19, with a weak D call TRBD1 (5 bases). The V and J ends lost 4 bases and 1 base respectively, with 11 bases between them. The CDR3 length is 15 residues. Germline V gene data show CDR1 as LNHDA and CDR2 as SQIVND (reference sequence). The CDR3 DNA reads TGTGCCAGTAGTACCTCCGGGGGAAGCAATCAGCCCCAGCATTTT. Its protein product is CASSTSGGSNQPQHF.